This T cell receptor beta chain was recorded in a study of blood T cell repertoires in COVID-19. At the level of the study: PBMCs, B-cell-depleted T cells, or T cells provided the cDNA or gDNA that made up the material.

This clone was recorded once. Profiling relied on immunoSEQ multiplex PCR, and the TCRdb table lists in-frame clones only, not all of them. Seen here are hundreds of thousands of clones, around 90% observed once, and the top ten hold 4% to 6%. There are 16 residues in the CDR3. V trimming: 3 bases; J trimming: 4 bases; junction bases outside the gene matches: 3. Germline CDR1 and CDR2: SGHRS and YFSETQ. Cohorts were determined from participant-reported clinical history. Material for sequencing was PBMCs or T cells enriched from blood (not recorded which). J is TRBJ2-2 and V is TRBV5-1, with 13 bases aligning to TRBD2. The clonotype originates from a man between 60 and 75 years old who had recovered from COVID-19. The CDR3 DNA is TGCGCCAGCAGCTCGGGACTAGCGGGAATCACCGGGGAGCTGTTTTTT. Its translation: CASSSGLAGITGELFF. Together with reference TRBV5-1 and TRBJ2-2, the CDR3 gives the full variable domain: KAGVTQTPRYLIKTRGQQVTLSCSPISGHRSVSWYQQTPGQGLQFLFEYFSETQRNKGNFPGRFSGRQFSNSRSEMNVSTLELGDSALYLCASSSGLAGITGELFFGEGSRLTVL.